The rows below give T cell receptor beta chains drawn from one sample of a study of cytomegalovirus exposure and HLA in healthy donors. Profiled with immunoSEQ multiplex PCR; TCRdb holds only in-frame clones, not every one. The sample holds just over 200,000 clones, 55% to 75% seen once. The sequencing sample was made of PBMCs. These receptors were obtained from a middle-aged man in good health and CMV-seropositive. Both conserved end residues are part of each CDR3. The D gene is left open where the match is weak. Rows give clone size only sometimes, using once, few, many, or a class for an expanded clone.

D	V	J	size	CDR3	DNA
NA	TRBV7-9	TRBJ2-7	NA	CASRPSNSPAGEQYF	TGTGCCAGCAGGCCATCTAACTCGCCGGCGGGCGAGCAGTACTTC
TRBD2	TRBV19	TRBJ2-3	NA	CASSIRSGATDTQYF	TGTGCCAGTAGTATAAGGAGCGGGGCGACAGATACGCAGTATTTT
NA	TRBV29-1	TRBJ1-4	NA	CSVRRGGNEKLFF	TGCAGCGTACGGAGGGGGGGGAATGAAAAACTGTTTTTT
NA	TRBV28	TRBJ2-6	NA	CASRPRDSGANVLTF	TGTGCCAGCAGGCCTAGAGACTCTGGGGCCAACGTCCTGACTTTC
NA	TRBV7-2	TRBJ1-1	NA	CASSSRLNTEAFF	TGTGCCAGCAGCTCCAGGCTGAACACTGAAGCTTTCTTT
TRBD1	TRBV6-5	TRBJ1-6	NA	CASSYSDRVDSPLHF	TGTGCCAGCAGTTACTCGGACAGGGTTGATTCACCCCTCCACTTT
NA	TRBV7-6	TRBJ2-5	NA	CATAEGALDEQETQYF	TGTGCCACGGCGGAGGGGGCATTGGATGAGCAAGAGACCCAGTACTTC
TRBD1	TRBV10-1	TRBJ1-1	few	CALHLQGATFF	TGCGCCCTCCACCTCCAGGGGGCAACTTTCTTT
NA	TRBV6-5	TRBJ1-1	NA	CASSETDRNTEAFF	TGTGCCAGCAGTGAGACAGACAGGAACACTGAAGCTTTCTTT
NA	TRBV5-4	TRBJ1-3	NA	CASSWGTSSSGNTIYF	TGTGCCAGCAGTTGGGGGACATCCTCCTCTGGAAACACCATATATTTT
NA	TRBV7-2	TRBJ2-7	NA	CASSLGGSANEQYF	TGTGCCAGCAGCTTAGGAGGATCGGCGAATGAGCAGTACTTC
TRBD2	TRBV7-2	TRBJ2-3	NA	CASSLGLAPRGTDTQYF	TGTGCCAGCAGCTTGGGACTAGCGCCTAGGGGGACAGATACGCAGTATTTT
NA	TRBV10-3	TRBJ1-3	NA	CAISGPGGGGNTIYF	TGTGCCATCAGTGGTCCGGGGGGCGGAGGAAACACCATATATTTT
TRBD1	TRBV27	TRBJ1-1	NA	CASSWDSSNTEAFF	TGTGCCAGCAGCTGGGACAGCTCGAACACTGAAGCTTTCTTT
NA	TRBV4-1	TRBJ1-2	NA	CASSQVQVNYGYTF	TGCGCCAGCAGCCAAGTACAGGTAAACTATGGCTACACCTTC
TRBD2	TRBV7-2	TRBJ2-3	NA	CASSPTSGVGDTQYF	TGTGCCAGCAGTCCGACTAGCGGGGTAGGAGATACGCAGTATTTT
NA	TRBV7-9	TRBJ2-3	NA	CASSLLQTTDTQYF	TGTGCCAGCAGCTTACTACAGACCACAGATACGCAGTATTTT
NA	TRBV9	TRBJ2-2	NA	CASSALLNTGELFF	TGTGCCAGCAGCGCTCTATTAAACACCGGGGAGCTGTTTTTT
NA	TRBV9	TRBJ1-5	NA	CASSVDGVSNQPQHF	TGTGCCAGCAGCGTAGACGGGGTAAGCAATCAGCCCCAGCATTTT
NA	TRBV28	TRBJ1-1	NA	CASSPREAEAFF	TGTGCCAGTTCTCCCCGGGAGGCTGAAGCTTTCTTT
NA	TRBV9	TRBJ1-1	NA	CASSPVGGHYPEAFF	TGTGCCAGCAGCCCCGTGGGTGGGCATTACCCTGAAGCTTTCTTT
NA	TRBV7-9	TRBJ1-2	NA	CASSLTGGYTNYGYTF	TGTGCCAGCAGCTTAACGGGGGGGTATACCAACTATGGCTACACCTTC
NA	TRBV19	TRBJ1-1	NA	CASSGTLNTEAFF	TGTGCCAGTAGTGGGACACTGAACACTGAAGCTTTCTTT
NA	TRBV6-6	TRBJ2-7	NA	CASSVTSGSTYEQYF	TGTGCCAGCAGTGTAACCAGTGGTTCGACCTACGAGCAGTACTTC
NA	TRBV7-9	TRBJ1-3	NA	CSSSLMASSGNTIYF	TGTTCCAGCAGCTTAATGGCCTCCTCTGGAAACACCATATATTTT
NA	TRBV5-4	TRBJ1-3	NA	CASSLGGHSGNTIYF	TGTGCCAGCAGCCTGGGAGGCCACTCTGGAAACACCATATATTTT
NA	TRBV6-1	TRBJ2-5	NA	CASSELLGAQETQYF	TGTGCCAGCAGTGAATTGCTGGGGGCTCAGGAGACCCAGTACTTC
NA	TRBV28	TRBJ1-5	NA	CASSPGNREWQPQHF	TGTGCCAGCAGTCCCGGTAACAGGGAATGGCAGCCCCAGCATTTT
TRBD2	TRBV2	TRBJ2-1	NA	CAGGTSGAPYNEQFF	TGTGCCGGTGGGACTAGCGGGGCGCCCTACAATGAGCAGTTCTTC
NA	TRBV19	TRBJ1-5	NA	CASSFPRGEYSNQPQHF	TGTGCCAGTAGTTTTCCTAGAGGAGAATATAGCAATCAGCCCCAGCATTTT
NA	TRBV18	TRBJ1-2	NA	CASSPSRDPLLGYTF	TGTGCCAGCTCACCCTCGAGGGATCCTCTATTAGGCTACACCTTC
NA	TRBV5-6	TRBJ2-7	few	CASSSGPRQYF	TGTGCCAGCAGTTCTGGCCCTAGGCAGTACTTC
NA	TRBV19	TRBJ1-1	NA	CASSISPGAASKYMNTEAFF	TGTGCCAGTAGTATATCCCCTGGGGCTGCCAGTAAATACATGAACACTGAAGCTTTCTTT
NA	TRBV4-1	TRBJ1-5	NA	CASSQMDMSSQPQHF	TGCGCCAGCAGCCAAATGGACATGTCTTCTCAGCCCCAGCATTTT
TRBD1	TRBV7-9	TRBJ1-2	NA	CASRGTGGQANYGYTF	TGTGCCAGCAGGGGAACAGGGGGCCAAGCTAACTATGGCTACACCTTC
NA	TRBV2	TRBJ2-5	NA	CASNRGALGPQYF	TGTGCCAGCAACCGGGGTGCCCTCGGGCCCCAGTACTTC
TRBD1	TRBV11-2	TRBJ2-2	NA	CASTTDRVGALFF	TGTGCCAGCACCACCGACAGGGTCGGTGCGCTGTTTTTT
NA	TRBV4-2	TRBJ2-7	NA	CASSQEDSGVTYEQYF	TGTGCCAGCAGCCAAGAGGACAGTGGGGTGACATACGAGCAGTACTTC
NA	TRBV6-6	TRBJ1-2	NA	CASSYQAAYYGYTF	TGTGCCAGCAGTTACCAGGCAGCTTACTATGGCTACACCTTC
TRBD2	TRBV6-1	TRBJ2-7	NA	CASTGGLVGGLEQYF	TGTGCCAGCACGGGGGGACTAGTGGGGGGGCTCGAGCAGTACTTC
TRBD1	TRBV7-9	TRBJ2-2	NA	CASSSNRGQNTGELFF	TGTGCCAGCAGCTCCAACAGGGGGCAGAACACCGGGGAGCTGTTTTTT
TRBD1	TRBV19	TRBJ1-5	NA	CASTTDRLSNQPQHF	TGTGCCAGTACCACGGACAGGCTTAGCAATCAGCCCCAGCATTTT
TRBD2	TRBV4-3	TRBJ2-3	NA	CASSQDMGLATDTQYF	TGCGCCAGCAGCCAAGATATGGGACTAGCAACAGATACGCAGTATTTT
NA	TRBV28	TRBJ2-7	NA	CASSLDSPSYEQYF	TGTGCCAGCAGTTTAGACAGTCCATCCTACGAGCAGTACTTC
NA	TRBV27	TRBJ1-3	few	CASSLGTGSGNTIYF	TGTGCCAGCAGTTTAGGAACAGGCTCTGGAAACACCATATATTTT
TRBD1	TRBV11-2	TRBJ2-3	NA	CASNLEDRGGTDTQYF	TGTGCCAGCAACTTAGAGGACAGGGGCGGGACAGATACGCAGTATTTT
NA	TRBV7-9	TRBJ2-7	few	CASSPSGTNYEQYF	TGTGCCAGCAGCCCGTCAGGGACAAACTACGAGCAGTACTTC
TRBD1	TRBV18	TRBJ2-7	few	CASSPGQGNYEQYF	TGTGCCAGCTCACCAGGACAGGGTAACTACGAGCAGTACTTC
NA	TRBV2	TRBJ1-6	few	CASRRELMGSPLHF	TGTGCCAGCAGGAGGGAACTAATGGGTTCACCCCTCCACTTT
NA	TRBV11-2	TRBJ2-3	many	CASSFADTQYF	TGTGCCAGCAGCTTCGCGGATACGCAGTATTTT
TRBD2	TRBV9	TRBJ2-5	NA	CASSVDSGGPKETQYF	TGTGCCAGCAGCGTAGACAGCGGGGGGCCAAAGGAGACCCAGTACTTC
NA	TRBV7-9	TRBJ2-3	NA	CSSSLSQGKSDTQYF	TGTTCCAGCAGCTTATCCCAGGGTAAATCAGATACGCAGTATTTT
NA	TRBV2	TRBJ2-7	NA	CASSPPGLISNEQYF	TGTGCCAGCAGCCCCCCGGGACTTATCTCCAACGAGCAGTACTTC
NA	TRBV7-7	TRBJ2-1	NA	CASSPFGVPRDINYNEQFF	TGTGCCAGCAGCCCTTTTGGGGTACCTCGGGACATCAACTACAATGAGCAGTTCTTC
TRBD1	TRBV2	TRBJ1-2	NA	CASRGETGGGYGYTF	TGTGCCAGCAGGGGTGAGACAGGGGGAGGATATGGCTACACCTTC